A single sample is the source of the 17 T cell receptor beta chains below, sequenced in a study of cytomegalovirus exposure and HLA in healthy donors. Both 60 Vbeta primers and 13 Jbeta primers went into the PCR. Clones were sequenced by immunoSEQ multiplex PCR, and TCRdb holds only the in-frame ones, with some missing. The sample carries around 130,000 clones, about 70% recorded once. The sample comprised PBMCs. The origin of the receptors is a woman in her thirties or forties in good health and CMV-seropositive.

The chain recombines TRBV19 with TRBJ2-7; 9 bases agree with TRBD1. Germline values: CDR1 LNHDA, CDR2 SQIVND (reference sequence). J gave up 6 bases and V 8 bases, and 8 bases lay outside the gene matches. This CDR3 is 13 amino acids long. The CDR3 DNA is TGTGCCAGTGCTCGGACAGGGGCGACCGAGCAGTACTTC. This gives the protein CASARTGATEQYF.

The chain uses TRBV7-2 and TRBJ1-1; 9 bases align to TRBD1. CDR1 is SGHTA and CDR2 is FQGNSA in the germline V gene. CDR3 length equals 15 residues. V was clipped by 1 base and J by 10 bases; unmatched bases: 10. The CDR3 loop reads CASSLGNRDRVIAFF. CDR3 in DNA: TGTGCCAGCAGCTTAGGGAACCGGGACAGGGTCATAGCTTTCTTT.

The chain joins TRBV28 to TRBJ2-1, with 10 bases that match TRBD2. Germline CDR1 MDHEN, CDR2 SYDVKM. The CDR3 totals 18 residues. Unmatched junction bases numbered 13, after V lost 3 bases and J lost 5 bases. CDR3 sequence: CASSFQRGGAWRHNEQFF. The CDR3 DNA is TGTGCCAGCAGTTTTCAGCGGGGGGGTGCTTGGAGGCACAATGAGCAGTTCTTC.

This clone was seen more than once but under ten times. This chain uses TRBV11-2 with TRBJ2-5; 10 nucleotides align to TRBD2. The CDR3 is 15 residues long. V lost 7 bases, J lost 1 base, and 6 bases stayed unmatched. The germline V gene encodes CDR1 SGHAT and CDR2 FQNNGV. The CDR3 DNA reads as TGTGCCAGCAACTCACTAGCGGGGACCCAAGAGACCCAGTACTTC. Translating it yields CASNSLAGTQETQYF.

Note on this clone: This same CDR3 is encoded by further DNA sequences in the sample. This chain connects TRBV2 to TRBJ1-3, with 7 bases matching TRBD1. Germline CDR1 SNHLY, CDR2 FYNNEI. The CDR3 totals 14 residues. The junction had 9 bases not matched to a gene; V was cut back by 8 bases and J by 5 bases. The CDR3 DNA reads TGTGCCAGCTGGACGGGACAGACGAGAAACACCATATATTTT. As protein: CASWTGQTRNTIYF.

The chain is built from TRBV27 and TRBJ1-3; D may be TRBD1 (6 bases). The CDR3 totals 17 residues. CDR1 is MNHEY and CDR2 is SMNVEV in the germline V gene (reference sequence). Trimming stripped 5 bases from V and 2 bases from J, with 19 bases between. The CDR3 spells CASSPRWDNRAGNTIYF. CDR3 sequence (DNA): TGTGCCAGCAGTCCGCGATGGGACAACAGGGCTGGAAACACCATATATTTT.

The V and J genes are TRBV6-5 and TRBJ1-1; the D gene is possibly TRBD1 (5 bases). CDR1 and CDR2 (germline): MNHEY, SVGAGI. V shed 6 bases and J shed 4 bases, with 15 bases lying between them. The CDR3 is 14 residues long. The CDR3 region has the DNA TGTGCCAGCAGCCGGGTAAGGAGGGGCACTGAAGCTTTCTTT. This gives the protein CASSRVRRGTEAFF.

Judged by abundance, this clone is medium-sized. The rearrangement joins TRBV6-5 to TRBJ2-2; D might be TRBD1 (6 bases). The CDR3 covers 15 residues. V was clipped by 5 bases and J by 1 base, with 11 bases between them. Germline-derived CDR1 and CDR2 are MNHEY and SVGAGI. CDR3 coding DNA: TGTGCCAGCAGTACGCCGGGACAGAACACCGGGGAGCTGTTTTTT. Protein product: CASSTPGQNTGELFF.

This sequence joins TRBV5-8 and TRBJ1-6; the D is unclear. V gave up 6 bases and J gave up 7 bases, with 14 bases separating them. This CDR3 spans 14 amino acids. CDR1 SGHTS and CDR2 YDEGEE come from the germline V gene. The CDR3 here is CASNGLRRNSPLHF. The CDR3 DNA reads as TGTGCCAGCAACGGACTCAGACGGAATTCACCCCTCCACTTT.

V gene TRBV19 combines with J gene TRBJ1-1, with D perhaps TRBD1 (5 bases). V was cut by 6 bases and J by 4 bases, with 18 bases left in between. Looked up from germline, CDR1 is LNHDA and CDR2 is SQIVND (reference sequence). The CDR3 contains 15 residues. The CDR3 sequence is CASRTSIGAFTEAFF. DNA for the CDR3: TGTGCCAGTAGGACCAGTATAGGGGCTTTCACTGAAGCTTTCTTT.

The V call is TRBV18, the J call TRBJ2-5, with D perhaps matching TRBD1 (6 bases). Trimming took 1 base from V and 2 from J, leaving 8 bases between them. CDR1 KGHSH and CDR2 LQKENI come from the germline V gene. This CDR3 spans 14 amino acids. This chain's CDR3 is CASSPRQVQETQYF. CDR3 coding DNA: TGTGCCAGCTCACCACGACAGGTGCAAGAGACCCAGTACTTC.

V and J are TRBV6-1 and TRBJ1-2, with unresolved D. The V gene lost 10 bases and the J gene lost 4 bases, with 16 bases spanning the gap. The CDR3 contains 13 residues. Germline V gives CDR1 MNHNS, CDR2 SASEGT. The CDR3 loop reads CATVLKFLYGYTF. For the CDR3, the DNA is TGTGCCACCGTCCTAAAGTTTCTCTATGGCTACACCTTC.

The V call is TRBV5-1, the J call TRBJ1-3; D is unresolved. This CDR3 has 13 amino acids. CDR1 is SGHRS, CDR2 YFSETQ, per germline. Trimming removed 6 bases from V and 0 bases from J, with 7 bases in between. The chain's CDR3 is CASTSYSGNTIYF. CDR3 bases: TGCGCCAGCACCTCGTACTCTGGAAACACCATATATTTT.

The chain is built from TRBV5-1 and TRBJ2-7, with D uncertain. Trimming took 8 bases from V and 2 from J, leaving 14 bases between them. CDR3 length: 13 amino acids. Germline V CDR1 and CDR2: SGHRS, YFSETQ. The CDR3 sequence is CASRQSPTYEQYF. CDR3 bases: TGCGCCAGTAGACAATCTCCGACCTACGAGCAGTACTTC.

The chain combines TRBV11-2 with TRBJ1-1; tentatively, D is TRBD1 (5 bases). Trimming took off 0 bases at V and 10 bases at J, with 15 bases between the two ends. There are 14 residues in the CDR3. Germline CDR1 and CDR2: SGHAT and FQNNGV. For the CDR3, the DNA is TGTGCCAGCAGCTTAGATGGGTCGGGGGAGGCAGCTTTCTTT. As protein: CASSLDGSGEAAFF. The whole variable domain, filled in from reference TRBV11-2 and TRBJ1-1, reads EAGVAQSPRYKIIEKRQSVAFWCNPISGHATLYWYQQILGQGPKLLIQFQNNGVVDDSQLPKDRFSAERLKGVDSTLKIQPAKLEDSAVYLCASSLDGSGEAAFFGQGTRLTVV.

This chain links TRBV29-1 with TRBJ1-1, with 7 bases identical to TRBD1. CDR1 SQVTM and CDR2 ANQGSEA come from the germline V gene. Trimming took 6 bases from V and 11 from J; bases not matched to a gene: 6. CDR3 size: 10 residues. In DNA form, the CDR3 reads TGCAGCGTACAGGGGCCTGGGGCTTTCTTT. As protein: CSVQGPGAFF.

The rearrangement joins TRBV5-1 to TRBJ1-1, with 8 positions matching TRBD1. The CDR3 totals 15 residues. The ends lost 4 bases at V and 0 bases at J; junction bases unmatched: 5. The germline CDR1 and CDR2 sequences are SGHRS and YFSETQ. The CDR3 region is CASSQGTGVNTEAFF. The DNA for the CDR3 is TGCGCCAGCAGCCAGGGGACAGGAGTGAACACTGAAGCTTTCTTT.